This T cell receptor (beta chain) was found in a study of blood T cells in healthy people across ages. Study results and limitations: Older age went with lower TCR beta diversity per million T cells, in a roughly linear way. Naive CD4+ cell counts and diversity both ran higher in long-lived than in aged donors.

The CDR3 length is 16 residues. CDR1 SGHTA and CDR2 FQGNSA come from the germline V gene. Between the trimmed V and J ends, which lost 1 base and 1 base, there was a span of 12 bases. Comments on this clonotype: The antigen remains unidentified.

A J-beta primer mix and a sample-barcoded 5' primer were used in a second PCR of about 7 to 12 cycles. TCRdb reanalysed the 5' RACE reads using MiXCR and keeps one entry per CDR3 protein. The sample shows fewer than 2,000,000 distinct CDR3 sequences, roughly 43% of them seen only once. Every participating donor contributed about 10 milliliters of peripheral blood through a draw. Per sample, no less than 5 micrograms of total RNA were extracted. The specimen sequenced was blood. The rearrangement uses TRBV7-2 and TRBJ2-3; unclear D gene. The origin of this receptor is a human donor in good health. CDR3 residues: CASSLGVSQGTDTQYF. Written as DNA, the CDR3 is TGTGCCAGCAGCTTAGGAGTTAGCCAGGGCACAGATACGCAGTATTTT.